These 14 T cell receptor beta chains were sequenced from one sample in a study of blood T cell repertoires in COVID-19. Libraries were prepared by immunoSEQ multiplex PCR; TCRdb keeps only in-frame clonotypes and omits some of them. The data hold 310,000 or so clones, with approximately 88% observed a single time. Sequencing was carried out using peripheral blood. These TCRs come from a woman aged 45-65 years with active or convalescent COVID-19.

The genes are TRBV28 and TRBJ2-3, with no clear D. This CDR3 has 13 residues. Germline V gene data show CDR1 as MDHEN and CDR2 as SYDVKM. V lost 3 bases to trimming and J lost 4 bases, with 8 bases between them. CDR3: CASSFTHPDTQYF. The CDR3 DNA reads as TGTGCCAGCAGTTTCACTCATCCAGATACGCAGTATTTT.

The chain couples TRBV18 to TRBJ2-5; TRBD1 aligns across 8 bases. Per the germline V gene, CDR1 is KGHSH and CDR2 is LQKENI. V trimming: 3 bases; J trimming: 4 bases; junction bases outside the gene matches: 7. The CDR3 contains 15 residues. This CDR3 is CASSPYQGAGETQYF. CDR3 coding DNA: TGTGCCAGCTCACCGTACCAGGGGGCGGGAGAGACCCAGTACTTC.

The genes are TRBV4-1 and TRBJ2-7; D perhaps matches TRBD1 (7 bases). In germline, CDR1 is MGHRA, CDR2 YSYEKL. Trimming shortened V by 1 base and J by 2 bases, and 9 bases separated the two germline ends. The CDR3 extends over 14 amino acids. The CDR3, as DNA: TGCGCCAGCAGCCAAGGCAGGGGGGCCTACGAGCAGTACTTC. Translated, it gives CASSQGRGAYEQYF.

The chain links TRBV27 to TRBJ2-7; 11 nucleotides match TRBD1. CDR1 is MNHEY and CDR2 is SMNVEV in the germline V gene (reference sequence). V was clipped by 6 bases and J by 7 bases; unmatched bases: 8. This CDR3 region has 14 residues. CDR3 sequence: CASRTGQGAGEQYF. The CDR3, as DNA: TGTGCCAGCAGAACCGGACAGGGGGCCGGGGAGCAGTACTTC.

The chain carries TRBV18 and TRBJ2-3; 8 bases fit TRBD2. The CDR3 totals 16 residues. Germline V gene data show CDR1 as KGHSH and CDR2 as LQKENI. The ends lost 2 bases at V and 3 bases at J; junction bases unmatched: 7. The DNA for the CDR3 is TGTGCCAGCTCACCAATCGGGGGGGCCCGAACAGATACGCAGTATTTT. Its protein product is CASSPIGGARTDTQYF.

The chain links TRBV30 to TRBJ2-3; 15 nucleotides agree with TRBD2. Germline values: CDR1 GTSNPN, CDR2 SVGIG (reference sequence). This CDR3 comprises 15 residues. With 7 bases clipped from V and 6 bases from J, the junction kept 8 bases outside the gene matches. CDR3 loop: CASTGLAGGGDTQYF. CDR3 nucleotide sequence: TGTGCCTCTACGGGACTAGCGGGGGGAGGGGATACGCAGTATTTT.

The chain has TRBV2 and TRBJ1-1, with D possibly TRBD1 on 5 matching bases. This CDR3 spans 16 amino acids. Trimming shortened V by 0 bases and J by 0 bases, and 11 bases separated the two germline ends. Germline CDR1 and CDR2: SNHLY and FYNNEI. CDR3 region: CASSEARGSMNTEAFF. The CDR3 DNA reads TGTGCCAGCAGTGAAGCAAGGGGATCCATGAACACTGAAGCTTTCTTT.

DNA for the CDR3: TGTGCCAGTTTGGACAGGGGGTCCACTGAAGCTTTCTTT. This codes for CASLDRGSTEAFF. The chain employs TRBV18 and TRBJ1-1; 10 bases fit TRBD1. The germline gives CDR1 KGHSH, CDR2 LQKENI. J lost 4 bases, V lost 9 bases, and 5 bases had no gene match. The CDR3 runs 13 residues.

This clone was recorded once. The chain uses TRBV5-7 and TRBJ2-1, with 9 bases lining up with TRBD1. TRBV5-7 is noted as an ORF with a role that remains uncertain. Trimming removed 4 bases from V and 5 bases from J; junction bases left unmatched: 7. This CDR3 contains 15 residues. In DNA form, the CDR3 reads TGTGCCAGCAGCGGCACCGGGACAGGGAACAATGAGCAGTTCTTC. This codes for CASSGTGTGNNEQFF.

The chain employs TRBV7-8 and TRBJ2-1; 10 bases align to TRBD2. The CDR3 contains 19 residues. Trimming took 1 base from V and 4 from J; bases not matched to a gene: 13. CDR1 is SGHVS and CDR2 is FQNEAQ in the germline V gene. The CDR3 DNA sequence: TGTGCCAGCAGCTTAGTTTACAGCGGGAGGGCCGGGTTATACAATGAGCAGTTCTTC. This codes for CASSLVYSGRAGLYNEQFF.

The rearrangement uses TRBV9 and TRBJ1-4; D remains unclear. CDR3 length: 17 residues. CDR1 and CDR2 from the germline V gene are SGDLS and YYNGEE. V lost 1 base and J 0 bases, leaving 13 bases between the germline ends. CDR3 protein: CASSVTGSSATNEKLFF. The CDR3 DNA reads TGTGCCAGCAGCGTAACTGGGAGCTCTGCAACTAATGAAAAACTGTTTTTT.

The chain is built from TRBV6-6 and TRBJ1-2, with D maybe TRBD1 (6 bases). V was pared by 5 bases and J by 4 bases, with 23 bases between. The germline CDR1 and CDR2 sequences are MNHNY and SVGAGI (reference sequence). This CDR3 comprises 17 residues. The CDR3 sequence: CASSPLALGGEGYGYTF. The CDR3 nucleotides read TGTGCCAGCAGTCCTCTAGCCTTAGGGGGTGAAGGCTATGGCTACACCTTC.

The V and J genes are TRBV5-3 and TRBJ1-5; D may be TRBD1 (5 bases). TRBV5-3 is sorted into the ORF group, with uncertain function. This CDR3 is 14 amino acids long. V lost 4 bases and J 4 bases, leaving 12 bases between the germline ends. This chain's CDR3 is CARSLMEGNQPQHF. DNA for the CDR3: TGTGCCAGAAGCCTGATGGAGGGGAATCAGCCCCAGCATTTT.

CDR3 nucleotides: TGTGCCAGCAGCTTCGGCGGTGGCGGGGAGCTGTTTTTT. It translates to CASSFGGGGELFF. The chain carries TRBV7-9 and TRBJ2-2; no firm D call. Trimming took off 3 bases at V and 7 bases at J, with 9 bases between the two ends. Per germline, CDR1 SEHNR and CDR2 FQNEAQ (reference sequence). The CDR3 loop spans 13 amino acids.